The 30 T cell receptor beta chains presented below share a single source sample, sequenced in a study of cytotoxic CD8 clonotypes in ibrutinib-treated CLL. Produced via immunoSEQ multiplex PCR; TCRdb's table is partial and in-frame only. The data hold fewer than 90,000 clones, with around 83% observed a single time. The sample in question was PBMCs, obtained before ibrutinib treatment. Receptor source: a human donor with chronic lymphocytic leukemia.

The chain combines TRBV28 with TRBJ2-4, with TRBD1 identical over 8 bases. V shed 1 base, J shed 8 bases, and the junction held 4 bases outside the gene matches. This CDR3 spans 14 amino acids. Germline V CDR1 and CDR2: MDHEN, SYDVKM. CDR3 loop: CASSLSGGMDIQYF. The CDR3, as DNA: TGTGCCAGCAGTTTATCAGGGGGCATGGACATTCAGTACTTC.

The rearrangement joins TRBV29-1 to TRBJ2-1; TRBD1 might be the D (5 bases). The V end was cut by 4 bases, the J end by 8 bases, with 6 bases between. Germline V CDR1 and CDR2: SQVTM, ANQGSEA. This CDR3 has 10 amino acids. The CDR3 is CSVGGDEQFF. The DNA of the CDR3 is TGCAGCGTTGGGGGCGATGAGCAGTTCTTC.

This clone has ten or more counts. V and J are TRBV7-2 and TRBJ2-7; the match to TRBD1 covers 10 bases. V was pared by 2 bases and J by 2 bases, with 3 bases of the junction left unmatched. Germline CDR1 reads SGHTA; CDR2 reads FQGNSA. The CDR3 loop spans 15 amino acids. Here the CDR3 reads CASSLWGQGTYEQYF. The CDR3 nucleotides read TGTGCCAGCAGCTTATGGGGACAGGGGACCTACGAGCAGTACTTC.

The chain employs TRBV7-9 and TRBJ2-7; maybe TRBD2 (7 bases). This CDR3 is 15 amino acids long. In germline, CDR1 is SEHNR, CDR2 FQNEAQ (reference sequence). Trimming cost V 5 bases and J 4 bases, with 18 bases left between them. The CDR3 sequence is CASSPPGGGKYEQYF. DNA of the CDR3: TGTGCCAGCAGCCCTCCCGGCGGGGGCAAATACGAGCAGTACTTC.

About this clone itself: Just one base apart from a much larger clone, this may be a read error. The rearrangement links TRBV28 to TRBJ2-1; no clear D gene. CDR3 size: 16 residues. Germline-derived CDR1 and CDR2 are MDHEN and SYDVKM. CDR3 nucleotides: TGTGTCAGCAGTTTATATACCTCCTATCCGGACAATGAGCAGTTCTTC. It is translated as CVSSLYTSYPDNEQFF.

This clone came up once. The CDR3: CASLVDGPASYEQYF. CDR3 nucleotide sequence: TGTGCCAGCCTAGTGGACGGACCCGCCTCCTACGAGCAGTACTTC. The chain links TRBV7-9 to TRBJ2-7, with D unclear. The germline V and J ends were trimmed by 8 bases and 0 bases, with 17 bases remaining between them. The CDR3 is 15 amino acids. The germline CDR1 and CDR2 sequences are SEHNR and FQNEAQ (reference sequence).

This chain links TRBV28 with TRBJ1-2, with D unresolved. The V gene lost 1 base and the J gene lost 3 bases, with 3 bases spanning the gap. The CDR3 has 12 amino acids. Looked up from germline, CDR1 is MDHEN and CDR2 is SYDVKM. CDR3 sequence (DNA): TGTGCCAGCAGTTTATCAGACTATGGCTACACCTTC. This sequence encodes CASSLSDYGYTF.

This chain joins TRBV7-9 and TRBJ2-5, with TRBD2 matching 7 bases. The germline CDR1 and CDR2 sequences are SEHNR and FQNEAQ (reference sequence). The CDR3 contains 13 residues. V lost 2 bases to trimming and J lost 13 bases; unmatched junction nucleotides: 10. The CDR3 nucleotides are TGTGCCAGCAGCTTATCTCTAGCGGAGCATCGGTACTTC. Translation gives CASSLSLAEHRYF.

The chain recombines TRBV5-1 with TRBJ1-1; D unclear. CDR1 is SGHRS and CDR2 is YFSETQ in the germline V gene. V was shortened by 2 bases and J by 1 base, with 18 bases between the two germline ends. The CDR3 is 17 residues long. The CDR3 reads CASSLRPSLGGNTEAFF. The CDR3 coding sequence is TGCGCCAGCAGCTTACGCCCCTCCCTGGGTGGGAACACTGAAGCTTTCTTT.

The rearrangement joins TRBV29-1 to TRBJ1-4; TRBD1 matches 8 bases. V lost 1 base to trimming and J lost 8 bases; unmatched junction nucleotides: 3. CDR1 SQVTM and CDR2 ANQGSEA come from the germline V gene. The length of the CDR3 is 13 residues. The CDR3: CSVEGTGFEKLFF. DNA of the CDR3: TGCAGCGTTGAAGGGACAGGGTTCGAAAAACTGTTTTTT.

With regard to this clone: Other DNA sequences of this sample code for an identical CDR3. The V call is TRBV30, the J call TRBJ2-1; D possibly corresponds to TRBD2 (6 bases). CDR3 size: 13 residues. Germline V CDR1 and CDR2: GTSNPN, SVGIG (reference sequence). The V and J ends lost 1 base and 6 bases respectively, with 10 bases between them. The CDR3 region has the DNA TGTGCCTGGAGTGGGGGGGTCTTCAATGAGCAGTTCTTC. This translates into CAWSGGVFNEQFF.

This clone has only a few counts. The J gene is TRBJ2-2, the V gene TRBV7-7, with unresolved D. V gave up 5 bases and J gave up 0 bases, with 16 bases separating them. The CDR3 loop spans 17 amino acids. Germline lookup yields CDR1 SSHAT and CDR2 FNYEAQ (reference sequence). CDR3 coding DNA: TGTGCCAGCAGCCCCAACCCTCTATCGCCGAACACCGGGGAGCTGTTTTTT. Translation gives CASSPNPLSPNTGELFF.

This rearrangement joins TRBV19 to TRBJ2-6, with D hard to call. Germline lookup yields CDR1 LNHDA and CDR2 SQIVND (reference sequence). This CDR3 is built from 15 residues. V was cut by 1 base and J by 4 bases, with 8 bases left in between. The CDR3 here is CASSIVPPGANVLTF. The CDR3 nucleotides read TGTGCCAGTAGTATAGTACCGCCCGGGGCCAACGTCCTGACTTTC.

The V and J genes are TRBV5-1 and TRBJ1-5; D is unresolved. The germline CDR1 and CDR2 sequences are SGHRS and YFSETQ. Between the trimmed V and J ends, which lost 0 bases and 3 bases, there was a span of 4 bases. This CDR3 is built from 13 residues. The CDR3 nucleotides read TGCGCCAGCAGCTTGGAGACCAATCAGCCCCAGCATTTT. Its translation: CASSLETNQPQHF.

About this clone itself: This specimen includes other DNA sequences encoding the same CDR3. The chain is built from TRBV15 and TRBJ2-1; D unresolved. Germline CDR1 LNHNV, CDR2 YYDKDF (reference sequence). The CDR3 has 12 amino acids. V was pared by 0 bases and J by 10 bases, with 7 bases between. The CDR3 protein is CATSRDLGEQFF. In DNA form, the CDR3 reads TGTGCCACCAGCAGAGATCTAGGGGAGCAGTTCTTC.

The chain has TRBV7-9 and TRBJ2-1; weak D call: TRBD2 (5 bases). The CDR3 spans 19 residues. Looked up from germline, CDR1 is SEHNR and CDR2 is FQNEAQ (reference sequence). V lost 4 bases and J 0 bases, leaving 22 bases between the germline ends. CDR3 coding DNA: TGTGCCAGCAGCTCGCCAAACCTAGCAACCTCTAGCTCCTACAATGAGCAGTTCTTC. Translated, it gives CASSSPNLATSSSYNEQFF.

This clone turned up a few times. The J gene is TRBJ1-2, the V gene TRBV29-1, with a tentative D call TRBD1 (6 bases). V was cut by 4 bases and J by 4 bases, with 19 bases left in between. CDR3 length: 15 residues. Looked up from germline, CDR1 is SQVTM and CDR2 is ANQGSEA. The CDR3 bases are TGCAGCGTTGTTGGAGGGGACACCCCCCTCTATGGCTACACCTTC. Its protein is CSVVGGDTPLYGYTF.

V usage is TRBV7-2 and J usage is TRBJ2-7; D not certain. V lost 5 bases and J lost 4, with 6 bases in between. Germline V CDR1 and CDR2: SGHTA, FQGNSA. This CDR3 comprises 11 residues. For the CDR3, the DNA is TGTGCCAGCAGCGACTGGTACGAGCAGTACTTC. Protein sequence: CASSDWYEQYF.

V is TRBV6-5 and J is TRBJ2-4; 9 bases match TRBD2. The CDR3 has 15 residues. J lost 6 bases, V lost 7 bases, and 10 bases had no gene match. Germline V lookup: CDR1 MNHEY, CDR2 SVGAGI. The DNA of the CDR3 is TGTGCCAGCAAGCCGGCGGGAGGGGGGCGAAACATTCAGTACTTC. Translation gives CASKPAGGGRNIQYF.

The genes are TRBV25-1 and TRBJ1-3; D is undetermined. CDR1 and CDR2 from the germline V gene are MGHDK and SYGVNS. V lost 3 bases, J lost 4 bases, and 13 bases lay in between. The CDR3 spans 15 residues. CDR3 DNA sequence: TGTGCCAGCAGTGACTGGACCACAAGGGGAAACACCATATATTTT. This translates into CASSDWTTRGNTIYF.

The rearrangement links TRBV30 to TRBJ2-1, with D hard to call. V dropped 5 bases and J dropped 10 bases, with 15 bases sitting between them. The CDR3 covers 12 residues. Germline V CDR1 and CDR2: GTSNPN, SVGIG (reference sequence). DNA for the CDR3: TGTGCCTGGTCGTACGGTGGCAGGGAGCAGTTCTTC. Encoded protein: CAWSYGGREQFF. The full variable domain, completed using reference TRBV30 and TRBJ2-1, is SQTIHQWPATLVQPVGSPLSLECTVEGTSNPNLYWYRQAAGRGLQLLFYSVGIGQISSEVPQNLSASRPQDRQFILSSKKLLLSDSGFYLCAWSYGGREQFFGPGTRLTVL.

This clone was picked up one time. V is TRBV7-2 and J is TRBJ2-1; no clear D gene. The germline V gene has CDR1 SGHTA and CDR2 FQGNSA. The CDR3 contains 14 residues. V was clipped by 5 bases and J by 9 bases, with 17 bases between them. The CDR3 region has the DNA TGTGCCAGCAGCACCACGTGGGGTTCGGTTGAGCAGTTCTTC. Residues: CASSTTWGSVEQFF. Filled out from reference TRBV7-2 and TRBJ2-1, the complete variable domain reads GAGVSQSPSNKVTEKGKDVELRCDPISGHTALYWYRQSLGQGLEFLIYFQGNSAPDKSGLPSDRFSAERTGGSVSTLTIQRTQQEDSAVYLCASSTTWGSVEQFFGPGTRLTVL.

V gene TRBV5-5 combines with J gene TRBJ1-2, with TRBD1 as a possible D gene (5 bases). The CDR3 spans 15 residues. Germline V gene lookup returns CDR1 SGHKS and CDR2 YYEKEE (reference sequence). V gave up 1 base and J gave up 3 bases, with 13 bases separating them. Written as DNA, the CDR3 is TGTGCCAGCAGCTTGTATCCCAGGGTCGACTATGGCTACACCTTC. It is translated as CASSLYPRVDYGYTF.

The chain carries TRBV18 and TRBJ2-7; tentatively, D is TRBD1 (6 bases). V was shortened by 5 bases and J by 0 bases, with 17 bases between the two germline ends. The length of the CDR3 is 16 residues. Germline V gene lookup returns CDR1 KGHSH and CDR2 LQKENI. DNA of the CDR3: TGTGCCAGCTCAAGTGTACCGGGACAAGGCTCCTACGAGCAGTACTTC. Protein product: CASSSVPGQGSYEQYF. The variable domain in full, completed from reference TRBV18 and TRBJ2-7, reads NAGVMQNPRHLVRRRGQEARLRCSPMKGHSHVYWYRQLPEEGLKFMVYLQKENIIDESGMPKERFSAEFPKEGPSILRIQQVVRGDSAAYFCASSSVPGQGSYEQYFGPGTRLTVT.

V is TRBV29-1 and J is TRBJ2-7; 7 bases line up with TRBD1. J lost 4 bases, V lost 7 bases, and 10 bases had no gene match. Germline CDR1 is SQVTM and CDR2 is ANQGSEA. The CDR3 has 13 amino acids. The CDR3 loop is CSAPRQGWYEQYF. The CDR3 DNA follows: TGCAGCGCACCCCGACAGGGATGGTACGAGCAGTACTTC.

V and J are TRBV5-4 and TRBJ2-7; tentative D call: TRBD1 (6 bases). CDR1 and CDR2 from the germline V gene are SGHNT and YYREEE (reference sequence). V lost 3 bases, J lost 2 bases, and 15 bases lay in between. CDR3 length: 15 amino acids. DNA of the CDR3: TGTGCCAGCAGCTCCACCGACAGGTACACCTACGAGCAGTACTTC. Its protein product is CASSSTDRYTYEQYF.

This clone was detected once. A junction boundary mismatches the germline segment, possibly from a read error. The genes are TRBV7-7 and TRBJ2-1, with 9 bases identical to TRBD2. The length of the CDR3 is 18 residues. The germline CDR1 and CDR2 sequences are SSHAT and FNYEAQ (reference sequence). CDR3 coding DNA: TGTGCTAGCAGCACCCTCACTCCAGCGGGAGGTTCCCGGGATGAGCAGTTCTTC. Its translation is CASSTLTPAGGSRDEQFF.

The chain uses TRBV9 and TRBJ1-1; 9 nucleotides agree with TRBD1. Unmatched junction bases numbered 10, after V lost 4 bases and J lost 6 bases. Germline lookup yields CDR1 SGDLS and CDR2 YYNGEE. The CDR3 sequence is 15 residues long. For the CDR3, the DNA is TGTGCCAGCAGCCCGGGAGGGACAGGGCATCCTGAAGCTTTCTTT. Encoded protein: CASSPGGTGHPEAFF.

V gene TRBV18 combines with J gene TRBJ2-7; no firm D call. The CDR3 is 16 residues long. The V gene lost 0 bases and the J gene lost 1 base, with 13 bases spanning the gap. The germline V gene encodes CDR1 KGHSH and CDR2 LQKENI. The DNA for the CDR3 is TGTGCCAGCTCACCACCTCGGGTCCCAGCATCCTACGAGCAGTACTTC. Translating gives CASSPPRVPASYEQYF. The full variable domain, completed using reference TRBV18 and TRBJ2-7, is NAGVMQNPRHLVRRRGQEARLRCSPMKGHSHVYWYRQLPEEGLKFMVYLQKENIIDESGMPKERFSAEFPKEGPSILRIQQVVRGDSAAYFCASSPPRVPASYEQYFGPGTRLTVT.

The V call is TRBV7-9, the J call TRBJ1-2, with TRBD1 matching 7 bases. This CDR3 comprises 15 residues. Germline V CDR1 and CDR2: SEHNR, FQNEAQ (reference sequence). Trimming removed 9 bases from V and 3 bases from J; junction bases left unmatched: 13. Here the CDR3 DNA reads TGTGCCAGTAACAGGGGCGAGGGGGTAGACTATGGCTACACCTTC. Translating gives CASNRGEGVDYGYTF.